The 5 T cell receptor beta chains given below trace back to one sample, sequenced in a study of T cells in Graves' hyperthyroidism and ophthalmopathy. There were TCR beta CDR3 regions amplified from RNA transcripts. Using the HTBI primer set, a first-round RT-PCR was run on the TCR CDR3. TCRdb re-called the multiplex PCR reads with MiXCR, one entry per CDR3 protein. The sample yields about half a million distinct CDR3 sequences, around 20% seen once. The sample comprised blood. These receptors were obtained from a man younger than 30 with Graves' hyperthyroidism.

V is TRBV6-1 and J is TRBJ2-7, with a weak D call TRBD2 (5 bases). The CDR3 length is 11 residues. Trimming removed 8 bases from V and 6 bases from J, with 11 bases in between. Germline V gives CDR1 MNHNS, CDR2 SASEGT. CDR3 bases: TGTGCCAGCTCCGGGGAAGCCGAGCAGTACTTC. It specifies CASSGEAEQYF.

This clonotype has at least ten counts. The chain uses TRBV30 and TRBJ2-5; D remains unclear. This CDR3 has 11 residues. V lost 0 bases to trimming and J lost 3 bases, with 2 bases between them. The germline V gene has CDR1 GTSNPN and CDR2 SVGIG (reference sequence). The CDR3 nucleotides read TGTGCCTGGAGTGTCGAAGAGACCCAGTACTTC. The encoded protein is CAWSVEETQYF.

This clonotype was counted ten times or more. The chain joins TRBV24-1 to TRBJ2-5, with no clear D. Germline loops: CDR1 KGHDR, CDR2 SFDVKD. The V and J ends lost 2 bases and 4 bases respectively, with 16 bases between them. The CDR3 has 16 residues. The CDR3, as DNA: TGTGCCACCAGTGATTGGCCAGGCCGGAACGGAGAGACCCAGTACTTC. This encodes CATSDWPGRNGETQYF.

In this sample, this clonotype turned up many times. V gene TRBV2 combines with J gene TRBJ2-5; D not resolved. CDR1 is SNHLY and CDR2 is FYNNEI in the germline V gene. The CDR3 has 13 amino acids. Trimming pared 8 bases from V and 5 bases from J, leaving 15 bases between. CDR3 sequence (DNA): TGTGCCAGCGATGACGGGCCATGGGAGACCCAGTACTTC. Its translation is CASDDGPWETQYF.

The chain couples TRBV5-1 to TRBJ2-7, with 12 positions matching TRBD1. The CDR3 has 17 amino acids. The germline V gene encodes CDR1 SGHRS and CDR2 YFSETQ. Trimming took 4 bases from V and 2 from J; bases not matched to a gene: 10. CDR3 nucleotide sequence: TGCGCCAGCAGCAACCGCTGGGACAGGGGGCTGACCTACGAGCAGTACTTC. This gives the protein CASSNRWDRGLTYEQYF.